This T cell receptor (beta chain) was obtained from a study of cytomegalovirus exposure and HLA in healthy donors. Study-level findings and limits: For most TCR sequences rarity was the rule, although some public TCRs occurred in many donors.

The CDR3 totals 18 residues. V shed 7 bases, J shed 4 bases, and the junction held 12 bases outside the gene matches. Germline V gives CDR1 MDHEN, CDR2 SYDVKM. Of note for this clone: Its target is unknown.

PCR employed 60 Vbeta and 13 Jbeta primers. This table comes from immunoSEQ multiplex PCR, and its TCRdb copy is limited to in-frame clones, with some not included. Among hundreds of thousands of clones listed, approximately 82% were seen once. The sequenced sample was PBMCs. This clonotype originated in a man between 18 and 35 years old in good health and CMV-seronegative. The chain carries TRBV28 and TRBJ2-2; 13 nucleotides agree with TRBD2. CDR3 loop: CASTGGLAGEVSTGELFF. The CDR3 DNA follows: TGTGCCAGCACCGGCGGACTAGCGGGAGAAGTGAGCACCGGGGAGCTGTTTTTT. The variable domain in full, with the rest retrieved from reference TRBV28 and TRBJ2-2, is DVKVTQSSRYLVKRTGEKVFLECVQDMDHENMFWYRQDPGLGLRLIYFSYDVKMKEKGDIPEGYSVSREKKERFSLILESASTNQTSMYLCASTGGLAGEVSTGELFFGEGSRLTVL.